Sequencing of this TCR beta chain was carried out in a study of post-analysis software for immune sequencing data (dated by TCRdb to the mid-2010s). Turning to the overall study: Disease courses on record covered relapsing-remitting, secondary progressive and progressive-relapsing multiple sclerosis, though some patients had no subtype annotation. The patient repertoires were compared against around eleven previously published healthy control repertoires obtained from donors aged roughly 6 to 28 years. A subset of samples was prepared in parallel using single-end sample barcoding, then pooled and co-amplified after Illumina adapter ligation. General conclusions and limits of the study: Patients showed significantly higher frequencies than controls for several TRBV segments, among them TRBV5-6, TRBV5-1 and TRBV20-1. The control group was slightly older than the multiple sclerosis patient group. Direct clustering with F measure showed strong co-clustering of samples prepared in the same batch, prompting a batch-effect correction. Significantly lower normalized Chao1 diversity was found in multiple sclerosis patients than in controls, suggesting substantial peripheral T-cell clonal expansion.

As to this clonotype: Its antigen has not been determined. Base-call qualities are not available, and no considerably larger clone is one nucleotide away.

To demonstrate the VDJtools post-analysis software, TCR beta repertoires were profiled from the peripheral blood of more than ten young patients with multiple sclerosis. The multiple sclerosis patients were children and adolescents ranging in age from 6 to 15 years. CDR1 and CDR2 were assigned from the germline V gene as SGHTA and FQGNSA. The CDR3 numbers 14 residues from cysteine through phenylalanine. The kept DNA is CDR3 alone, 42 bases in frame from the first base. The germline V end is reduced by 5 bases and the J end by 4 bases; junction bases left unmatched: 5. Receptor amplification or capture employed PCR. Sequencing was carried out with an Illumina HiSeq 2500. To reduce PCR and sequencing biases, unique molecular identifiers were built into the TCR beta cDNA libraries. Some 500,000 cDNA molecules were obtained per 1 to 10 million input T cells, so each molecule approximated one T cell. The same protocol used for the earlier healthy control dataset was applied to prepare and sequence the patient libraries. Samples belonging to the same batch were prepared together, multiplexed and sequenced on a shared HiSeq lane. For the original study's pipeline: MIGEC handled the raw barcoded reads, throwing out single-read molecular identifier groups before consensus assembly and CDR3 extraction. VDJtools was used for post-analysis of the clonotype tables, and diversity was normalized by down-sampling every dataset to the size of the smallest sample. In repertoire overlap clustering, CDR3 amino acid sequences, but not nucleotide sequences, were matched to correct batch-related cross-sample contamination. TCRdb handled the public reads itself, with Q25 trimming in fastp and clone calling in MiXCR, and kept productive beta chains. Each CDR3 protein appears once, grouped with its most common genes and DNA. The V and J calls follow TCRdb's processing rather than the paper's. The sample contains about 820,000 distinct CDR3 sequences, roughly 50% of them found a single time. Roughly 4.4% of the sample belongs to the ten largest clones.

The clonotype was recovered from a girl aged 10-17 years with multiple sclerosis. The source material was blood. This chain joins TRBV7-2 to TRBJ2-5; 9 bases in between match TRBD1. The DNA is as follows: TGTGCCAGCAGCCCAGGGACAGGGCCAGAGACCCAGTACTTC. Its coded protein is CASSPGTGPETQYF.